The clone carrying this T cell receptor beta chain was detected once. These data belong to a study of blood T cell repertoires in COVID-19. Study context: Acute-phase and convalescent COVID-19 samples originated in the United States, Italy and Spain. PBMCs, B-cell-depleted T cells, or T cells were the source of the cDNA or gDNA that made up the material.

The CDR3 is made up of 15 amino acids. Germline assignment: CDR1 MNHNS and CDR2 SASEGT. V shed 2 bases and J shed 3 bases, with 14 bases lying between them. Authors' data handling: How many nucleated cells were present was estimated from reference gene primer amplification. Sequencing used immunoSEQ multiplex PCR; TCRdb keeps in-frame clones, though not all of them. The V and J calls and clone size were taken over from that table, and D and trimming were inferred from the DNA. The sample consists of around 440,000 clones, approximately 89% of them appearing once. The Seattle site enrolled patients during active infection and followed them longitudinally.

The receptor was isolated from a woman in her 50s with COVID-19, enrolled during active disease. The sequencing sample was made of peripheral blood. The chain employs TRBV6-1 and TRBJ2-7; no clear D. The CDR3 DNA reads as TGTGCCAGCAGTGAAAGTGGTGGCAGTTTCTACGAGCAGTACTTC. It codes for CASSESGGSFYEQYF.